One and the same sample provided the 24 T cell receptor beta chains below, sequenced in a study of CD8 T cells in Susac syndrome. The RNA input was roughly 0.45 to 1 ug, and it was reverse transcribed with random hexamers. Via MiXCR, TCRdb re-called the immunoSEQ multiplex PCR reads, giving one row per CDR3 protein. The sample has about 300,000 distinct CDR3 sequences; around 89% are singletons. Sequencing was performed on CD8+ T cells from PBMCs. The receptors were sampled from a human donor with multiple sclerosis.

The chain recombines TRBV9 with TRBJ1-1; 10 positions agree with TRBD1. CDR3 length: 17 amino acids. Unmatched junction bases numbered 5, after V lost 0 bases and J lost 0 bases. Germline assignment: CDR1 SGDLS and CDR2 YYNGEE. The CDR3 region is CASSVGGTGEMNTEAFF. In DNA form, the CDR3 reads TGTGCCAGCAGCGTAGGGGGGACAGGGGAGATGAACACTGAAGCTTTCTTT.

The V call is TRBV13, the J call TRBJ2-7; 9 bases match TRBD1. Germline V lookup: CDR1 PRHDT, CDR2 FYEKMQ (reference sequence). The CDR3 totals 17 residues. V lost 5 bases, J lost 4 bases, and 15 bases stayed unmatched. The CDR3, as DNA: TGTGCCAGCAGCCCACGAACAGGGGGCCGAAATATGTACGAGCAGTACTTC. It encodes CASSPRTGGRNMYEQYF.

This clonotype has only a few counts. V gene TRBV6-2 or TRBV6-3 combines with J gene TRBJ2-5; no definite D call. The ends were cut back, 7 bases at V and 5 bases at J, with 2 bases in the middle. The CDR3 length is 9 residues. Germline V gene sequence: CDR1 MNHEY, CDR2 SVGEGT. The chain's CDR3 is CASKETQYF. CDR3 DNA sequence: TGTGCCAGCAAGGAGACCCAGTACTTC.

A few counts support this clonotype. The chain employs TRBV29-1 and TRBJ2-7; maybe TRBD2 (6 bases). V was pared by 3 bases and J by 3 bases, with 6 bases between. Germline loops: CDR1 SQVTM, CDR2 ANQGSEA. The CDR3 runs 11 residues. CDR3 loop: CSVEGGYEQYF. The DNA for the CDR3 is TGCAGCGTTGAGGGGGGCTACGAGCAGTACTTC.

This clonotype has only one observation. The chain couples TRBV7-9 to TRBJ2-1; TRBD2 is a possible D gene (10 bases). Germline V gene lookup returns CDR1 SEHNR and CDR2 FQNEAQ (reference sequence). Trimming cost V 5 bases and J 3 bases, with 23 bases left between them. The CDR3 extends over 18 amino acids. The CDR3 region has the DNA TGTGCCAGCAGCATGGGACAGGGATCTAGCGGGGGCTACAATGAGCAGTTCTTC. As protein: CASSMGQGSSGGYNEQFF.

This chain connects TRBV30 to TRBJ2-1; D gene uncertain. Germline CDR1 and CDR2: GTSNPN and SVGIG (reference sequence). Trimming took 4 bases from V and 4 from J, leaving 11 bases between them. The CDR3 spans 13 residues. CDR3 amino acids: CAWNGRSYNEQFF. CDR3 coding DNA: TGTGCCTGGAATGGCAGGTCGTACAATGAGCAGTTCTTC.

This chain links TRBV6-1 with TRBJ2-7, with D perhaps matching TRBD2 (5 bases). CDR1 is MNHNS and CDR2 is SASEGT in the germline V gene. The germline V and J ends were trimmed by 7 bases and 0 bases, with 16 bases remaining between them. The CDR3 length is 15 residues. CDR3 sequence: CASTPLDFSSYEQYF. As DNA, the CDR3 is TGTGCCAGCACCCCCTTGGACTTCAGCTCCTACGAGCAGTACTTC.

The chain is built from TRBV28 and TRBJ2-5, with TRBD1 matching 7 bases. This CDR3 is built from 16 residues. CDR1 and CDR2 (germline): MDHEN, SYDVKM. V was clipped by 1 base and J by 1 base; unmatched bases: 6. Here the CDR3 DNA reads TGTGCCAGCAGTTTATCAGGGGGACCGTTCCAAGAGACCCAGTACTTC. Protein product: CASSLSGGPFQETQYF. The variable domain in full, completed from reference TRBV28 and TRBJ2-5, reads DVKVTQSSRYLVKRTGEKVFLECVQDMDHENMFWYRQDPGLGLRLIYFSYDVKMKEKGDIPEGYSVSREKKERFSLILESASTNQTSMYLCASSLSGGPFQETQYFGPGTRLLVL.

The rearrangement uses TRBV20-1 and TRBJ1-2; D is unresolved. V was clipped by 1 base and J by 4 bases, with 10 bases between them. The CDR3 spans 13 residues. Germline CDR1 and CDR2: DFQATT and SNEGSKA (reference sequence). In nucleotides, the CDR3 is TGCAGTGCTAGAGCGGCCGGTGTCTATGGCTACACCTTC. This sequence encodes CSARAAGVYGYTF.

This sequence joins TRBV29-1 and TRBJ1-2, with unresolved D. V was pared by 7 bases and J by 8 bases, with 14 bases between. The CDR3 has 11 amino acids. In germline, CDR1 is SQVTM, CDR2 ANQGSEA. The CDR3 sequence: CSGEGRFGYTF. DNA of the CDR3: TGCAGCGGGGAAGGAAGGTTCGGCTACACCTTC.

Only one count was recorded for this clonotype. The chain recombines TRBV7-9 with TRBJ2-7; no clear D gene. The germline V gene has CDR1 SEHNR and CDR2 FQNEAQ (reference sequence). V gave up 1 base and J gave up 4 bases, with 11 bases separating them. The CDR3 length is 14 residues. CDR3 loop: CASSLVAKGYEQYF. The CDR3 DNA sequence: TGTGCCAGCAGCTTAGTCGCTAAGGGTTACGAGCAGTACTTC.

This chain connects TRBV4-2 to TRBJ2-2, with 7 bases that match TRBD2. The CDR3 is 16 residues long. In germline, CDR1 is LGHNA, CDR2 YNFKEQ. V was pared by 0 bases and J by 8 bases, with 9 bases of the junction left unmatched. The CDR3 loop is CASSQEGGPGGGELFF. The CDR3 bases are TGTGCCAGCAGCCAAGAGGGCGGGCCGGGGGGAGGGGAGCTGTTTTTT.

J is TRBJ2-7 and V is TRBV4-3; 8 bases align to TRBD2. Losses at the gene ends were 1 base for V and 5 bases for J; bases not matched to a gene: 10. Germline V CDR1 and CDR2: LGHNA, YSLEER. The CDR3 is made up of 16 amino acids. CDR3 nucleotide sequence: TGCGCCAGCAGCCAAGCGGTTGCGGGGGGTCCAAACGAGCAGTACTTC. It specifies CASSQAVAGGPNEQYF.

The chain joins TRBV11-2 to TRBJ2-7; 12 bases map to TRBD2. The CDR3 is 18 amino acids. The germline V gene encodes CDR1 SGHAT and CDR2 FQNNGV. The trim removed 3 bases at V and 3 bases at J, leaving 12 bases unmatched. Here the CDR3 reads CASSLGLAGTTPIYEQYF. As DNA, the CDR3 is TGTGCCAGCAGCTTGGGACTAGCGGGCACTACCCCCATCTACGAGCAGTACTTC. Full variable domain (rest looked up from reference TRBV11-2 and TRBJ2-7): EAGVAQSPRYKIIEKRQSVAFWCNPISGHATLYWYQQILGQGPKLLIQFQNNGVVDDSQLPKDRFSAERLKGVDSTLKIQPAKLEDSAVYLCASSLGLAGTTPIYEQYFGPGTRLTVT.

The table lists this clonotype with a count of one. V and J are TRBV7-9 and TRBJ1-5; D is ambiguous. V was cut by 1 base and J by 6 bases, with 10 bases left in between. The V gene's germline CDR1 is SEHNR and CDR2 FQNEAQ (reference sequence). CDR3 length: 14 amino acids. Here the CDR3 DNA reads TGTGCCAGCAGCTTAGGAGGGTCCGGTCAGCCCCAGCATTTT. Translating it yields CASSLGGSGQPQHF.

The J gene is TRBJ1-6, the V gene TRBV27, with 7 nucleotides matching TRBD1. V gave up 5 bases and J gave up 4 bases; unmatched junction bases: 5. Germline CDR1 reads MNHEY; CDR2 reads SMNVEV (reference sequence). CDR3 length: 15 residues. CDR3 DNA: TGTGCCAGCAGTCCCCGGGACAGATATAATTCACCCCTCCACTTT. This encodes CASSPRDRYNSPLHF.

The CDR3 sequence is CASSLALLEQYF. The CDR3 DNA follows: TGTGCCAGCAGCTTAGCATTGCTCGAGCAGTACTTC. The chain is built from TRBV7-9 and TRBJ2-7; no clear D gene. Trimming took off 0 bases at V and 6 bases at J, with 6 bases between the two ends. CDR3 size: 12 residues. The germline V gene has CDR1 SEHNR and CDR2 FQNEAQ (reference sequence).

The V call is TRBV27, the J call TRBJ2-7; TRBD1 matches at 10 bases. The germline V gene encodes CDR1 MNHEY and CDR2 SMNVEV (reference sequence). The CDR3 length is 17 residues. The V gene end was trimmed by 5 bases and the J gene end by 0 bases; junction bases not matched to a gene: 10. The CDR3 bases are TGTGCCAGCAGTGTACTTACCGGGACAGGGGTCTCCTACGAGCAGTACTTC. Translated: CASSVLTGTGVSYEQYF.

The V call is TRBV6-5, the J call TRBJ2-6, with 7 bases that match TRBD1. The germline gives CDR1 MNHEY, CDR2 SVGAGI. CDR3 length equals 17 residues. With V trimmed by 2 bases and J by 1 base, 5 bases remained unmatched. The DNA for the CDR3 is TGTGCCAGCAGTTACGCCGAGACAGGGTCTGGGGCCAACGTCCTGACTTTC. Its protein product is CASSYAETGSGANVLTF.

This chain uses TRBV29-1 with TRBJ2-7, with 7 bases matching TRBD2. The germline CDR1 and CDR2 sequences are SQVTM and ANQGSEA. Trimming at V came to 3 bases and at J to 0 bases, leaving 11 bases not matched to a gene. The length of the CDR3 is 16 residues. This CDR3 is CSVEIHREGPSYEQYF. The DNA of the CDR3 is TGCAGCGTTGAGATTCATAGGGAGGGGCCCTCCTACGAGCAGTACTTC.

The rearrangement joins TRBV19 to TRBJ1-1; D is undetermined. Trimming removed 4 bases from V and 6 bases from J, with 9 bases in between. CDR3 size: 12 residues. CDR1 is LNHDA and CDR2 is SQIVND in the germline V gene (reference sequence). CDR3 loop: CASSNPYPEAFF. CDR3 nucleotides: TGTGCCAGTAGTAATCCGTACCCTGAAGCTTTCTTT.

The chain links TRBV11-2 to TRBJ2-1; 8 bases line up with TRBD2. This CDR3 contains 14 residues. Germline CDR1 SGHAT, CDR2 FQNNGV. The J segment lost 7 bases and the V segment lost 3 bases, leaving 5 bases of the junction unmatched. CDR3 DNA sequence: TGTGCCAGCAGCTTGGGACTAGGGCGAAATGAGCAGTTCTTC. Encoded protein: CASSLGLGRNEQFF.

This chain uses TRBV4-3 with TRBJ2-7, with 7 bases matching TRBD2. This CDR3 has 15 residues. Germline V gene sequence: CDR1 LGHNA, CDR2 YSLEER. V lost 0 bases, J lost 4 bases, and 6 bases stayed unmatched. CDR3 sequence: CASSQEYSGTYEQYF. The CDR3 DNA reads TGCGCCAGCAGCCAAGAATACAGCGGGACTTACGAGCAGTACTTC.

The chain's CDR3 is CASNGQGKTGELFF. The CDR3 DNA follows: TGTGCCAGCAATGGACAGGGAAAAACCGGGGAGCTGTTTTTT. V gene TRBV27 combines with J gene TRBJ2-2; 8 nucleotides align to TRBD1. V lost 7 bases to trimming and J lost 5 bases; unmatched junction nucleotides: 6. The CDR3 runs 14 residues. Germline V CDR1 and CDR2: MNHEY, SMNVEV (reference sequence).